This record concerns one TCR beta chain sequence. This entry is derived from a study of T cell changes during pregnancy in multiple sclerosis. Sequenced by immunoSEQ multiplex PCR; TCRdb stores in-frame clones only, minus some. The data contain about 100,000 clones, about nine tenths of them singletons. V was cut by 7 bases and J by 13 bases, with 28 bases left in between. Germline loops: CDR1 MDHEN, CDR2 SYDVKM. This CDR3 is 15 amino acids long. The rearrangement joins TRBV28 to TRBJ1-2, with D perhaps TRBD1 (5 bases). The sequences come from peripheral blood, collected in the second trimester of pregnancy. The sequence was collected from a female donor with multiple sclerosis, enrolled in a pregnancy study. The CDR3 bases are TGTGCCAGCACCCCCCCCCGGAACAGGCAATCGCTTCCCACCTTC. Protein: CASTPPRNRQSLPTF.